Below, 14 T cell receptor beta chains from the same sample are listed, as sequenced in a study of T cells in Graves' hyperthyroidism and ophthalmopathy. Amplified TCR beta CDR3 regions derived from RNA transcripts. HTBI primers were employed in a first-round RT-PCR of the TCR CDR3. TCRdb re-derived calls from the multiplex PCR reads in MiXCR, one entry per CDR3 protein. The sample carries fewer than 400,000 distinct CDR3 sequences, 15% to 18% recorded once. Sequencing input: blood. The receptors here all came from a young woman with Graves' hyperthyroidism that later progressed to Graves' ophthalmopathy.

This clonotype came up a few times. This sequence joins TRBV28 and TRBJ2-5, with 9 positions matching TRBD2. With V trimmed by 5 bases and J by 1 base, 11 bases remained unmatched. The length of the CDR3 is 17 residues. Germline V lookup: CDR1 MDHEN, CDR2 SYDVKM. CDR3 nucleotide sequence: TGTGCCAGCAGTATTTCTCGACTAGCGGACCCCCAAGAGACCCAGTACTTC. This encodes CASSISRLADPQETQYF.

This clonotype has at least ten counts. The gene calls are TRBV7-9 and TRBJ2-5; 9 bases line up with TRBD2. This CDR3 has 14 residues. Per the germline V gene, CDR1 is SEHNR and CDR2 is FQNEAQ (reference sequence). The V and J ends lost 6 bases and 2 bases, in that order; junction bases with no gene match: 4. As DNA, the CDR3 is TGTGCCAGCAGTTTCGCGGGAGGGCAAGAGACCCAGTACTTC. This translates into CASSFAGGQETQYF.

V and J are TRBV5-1 and TRBJ2-1, with 7 bases aligning to TRBD2. The V and J ends lost 4 bases and 5 bases, in that order; junction bases with no gene match: 24. CDR3 length: 20 residues. Germline lookup yields CDR1 SGHRS and CDR2 YFSETQ. The CDR3 DNA is TGCGCCAGCAGCCCCCGGTTTCTAGCGGAGCCCAGCGGGCTTCACAATGAGCAGTTCTTC. It is translated as CASSPRFLAEPSGLHNEQFF.

The chain carries TRBV7-8 and TRBJ2-7, with 7 bases identical to TRBD2. Germline CDR1 and CDR2: SGHVS and FQNEAQ. Trimming cost V 2 bases and J 3 bases; bases outside gene matches: 19. The CDR3 runs 19 residues. The CDR3 loop reads CASSLYLREGRTRNYEQYF. DNA of the CDR3: TGTGCCAGCAGCTTATACCTGAGGGAGGGGCGAACCCGAAACTACGAGCAGTACTTC.

This clonotype was picked up a small number of times. V is TRBV20-1 and J is TRBJ2-1; 7 bases are a match to TRBD2. Losses at the gene ends were 6 bases for V and 5 bases for J; bases not matched to a gene: 7. CDR1 DFQATT and CDR2 SNEGSKA come from the germline V gene (reference sequence). This CDR3 region has 13 residues. This chain's CDR3 is CSAIGTNDNEQFF. The CDR3 DNA reads as TGCAGTGCCATCGGGACTAACGACAATGAGCAGTTCTTC.

The J gene is TRBJ2-3, the V gene TRBV5-6; 7 nucleotides agree with TRBD2. The CDR3 length is 15 residues. Germline-derived CDR1 and CDR2 are SGHDT and YYEEEE. Germline trimming cut 2 bases from V and 2 bases from J; bases unmatched to any gene: 5. CDR3 sequence (DNA): TGTGCCAGCAGCTTCGGGGGAGGGACCACAGATACGCAGTATTTT. Translated: CASSFGGGTTDTQYF.

This clonotype was found many times. The CDR3 DNA reads TGCGCCAGCAATCCGGGACAGGGAGCCTACGAGCAGTACTTC. Amino acid sequence: CASNPGQGAYEQYF. The chain has TRBV5-1 and TRBJ2-7, with 9 bases identical to TRBD1. CDR1 and CDR2 (germline): SGHRS, YFSETQ. Losses at the gene ends were 6 bases for V and 2 bases for J; bases not matched to a gene: 6. This CDR3 comprises 14 residues.

Details on this clonotype: One end of the junction fails to match germline, which may point to a read error. The V and J genes are TRBV14 and TRBJ2-1, with 9 bases lining up with TRBD2. There are 15 residues in the CDR3. Germline loops: CDR1 SGHDN, CDR2 FVKESK. CDR3 sequence: CASSQGSGGLGEPFF. CDR3 in DNA: TGTGCCAGCAGCCAAGGTAGCGGGGGACTTGGTGAGCCGTTCTTC.

Worth noting for this clonotype: Just one base apart from a much larger clone, this may be a read error. The V gene is TRBV2, the J gene TRBJ2-7, with D tentatively TRBD2 (5 bases). Germline V gene data show CDR1 as SNHLY and CDR2 as FYNNEI. The CDR3 length is 15 residues. V lost 3 bases to trimming and J lost 5 bases, with 17 bases between them. As DNA, the CDR3 is TGTGCCAGCAGTGAGCTGGGCGGGCCCCCCCACGAGCAGTACTTC. Translation gives CASSELGGPPHEQYF.

This clonotype was recorded at least ten times. This chain links TRBV12-3 or TRBV12-4 with TRBJ1-2; 11 bases match TRBD1. V was clipped by 6 bases and J by 6 bases; unmatched bases: 6. The CDR3 contains 14 residues. The CDR3 region has the DNA TGTGCCAGCAGGGACGGGACAGGGGGTGATGGCTACACCTTC. Protein sequence: CASRDGTGGDGYTF.

The sample holds many counts of this clonotype. The chain links TRBV27 to TRBJ2-7, with D possibly matching TRBD2 (6 bases). The V end lost 2 bases, the J end lost 0 bases, and 17 bases lay between the germline ends. CDR1 is MNHEY, CDR2 SMNVEV, per germline (reference sequence). The length of the CDR3 is 17 residues. CDR3 region: CASSLRREATGSYEQYF. The CDR3 bases are TGTGCCAGCAGTTTAAGAAGGGAGGCCACGGGCTCCTACGAGCAGTACTTC.

The sample holds many counts of this clonotype. CDR3 amino acids: CSARESGVDTGELFF. The CDR3 DNA sequence: TGCAGTGCTAGAGAAAGCGGGGTGGACACCGGGGAGCTGTTTTTT. The chain combines TRBV20-1 with TRBJ2-2, with 7 positions matching TRBD2. This CDR3 contains 15 residues. The V segment lost 0 bases and the J segment 3 bases; nucleotides outside the gene matches: 4. Per the germline V gene, CDR1 is DFQATT and CDR2 is SNEGSKA (reference sequence).

This chain links TRBV28 with TRBJ2-7, with D perhaps matching TRBD1 or TRBD2 (5 bases each). The CDR3 is 11 residues long. V dropped 3 bases and J dropped 8 bases, with 8 bases sitting between them. Germline V CDR1 and CDR2: MDHEN, SYDVKM. DNA of the CDR3: TGTGCCAGCAGTTTTAGGGGACAGCAGTACTTC. Amino acids: CASSFRGQQYF.

The CDR3: CASSQVLSRANQPQHF. For the CDR3, the DNA is TGCGCCAGCAGCCAGGTCCTAAGCCGAGCCAATCAGCCCCAGCATTTT. The J gene is TRBJ1-5, the V gene TRBV4-3; D call uncertain. With 3 bases removed from V and 3 bases from J, the gap between germline ends came to 15 bases. From germline, CDR1 is LGHNA and CDR2 YSLEER. The CDR3 loop spans 16 amino acids.